These T cell receptor beta chains were read from a single sample in a study of blood T cell repertoires in COVID-19. Measured with immunoSEQ multiplex PCR; TCRdb has only the in-frame clones, and not every one. Of over 200,000 clones in the sample, 88% are singletons; the top ten hold 0.7% to 0.85%. Source material: peripheral blood. The origin of the receptors is a young woman with acute or convalescent COVID-19. The CDR3 runs from the conserved cysteine through the conserved F or W. A D gene is named only where the DNA matches it firmly. Size is stated for part of the rows, as once, few or many counts, or as a class when the clone is expanded.

j_call | d_call | v_call | clone_size | cdr3_nt | cdr3_aa
TRBJ2-1 | - | TRBV6-5 | - | TGTGCCACCTTACAGGGCTCCTACAATGAGCAGTTCTTC | CATLQGSYNEQFF
TRBJ1-1 | - | TRBV29-1 | - | TGCAGCGTTGTTCGGGGGTTTGGCACTGAAGCTTTCTTT | CSVVRGFGTEAFF
TRBJ2-5 | - | TRBV15 | - | TGTGCCACCAGCAGGGTGTTGCACAGGGACCTAGAGACCCAGTACTTC | CATSRVLHRDLETQYF
TRBJ2-5 | - | TRBV7-2 | - | TGTGCCAGCAGCTTAGGAATTCCCGGGGCCCAGTACTTC | CASSLGIPGAQYF
TRBJ1-2 | - | TRBV6-5 | - | TGTGCCAGCATTTCGGGGGGGGGAGTCCTATATGGCTACACCTTC | CASISGGGVLYGYTF
TRBJ2-1 | TRBD2 | TRBV7-2 | - | TGTGCCAGCAGCTCCGGCAGCGGGAGGGCCAATGAGCAGTTCTTC | CASSSGSGRANEQFF
TRBJ2-1 | - | TRBV6-5 | - | - | CASSSSAYNEQFF
TRBJ2-5 | TRBD2 | TRBV20-1 | - | TGCAGTGCTAGTACTCCAGCGGGAGGGATTCAAGAGACCCAGTACTTC | CSASTPAGGIQETQYF
TRBJ1-6 | TRBD1 | TRBV19 | - | TGTGCCAGTATTGCGACAGGGGAGAATTCACCCCTCCACTTT | CASIATGENSPLHF
TRBJ2-1 | - | TRBV27 | - | TGTGCCAGCAGTTTTGTAGGAGGCAATGAGCAGTTCTTC | CASSFVGGNEQFF
TRBJ1-4 | TRBD1 | TRBV4-1 | - | TGCGCCAGCAGCCCTCCCGGGACAGTAAATGAAAAACTGTTTTTT | CASSPPGTVNEKLFF
TRBJ2-3 | - | TRBV7-8 | - | TGTGCCAGCAGCCTAGTTGGGAGGACAGATACGCAGTATTTT | CASSLVGRTDTQYF
TRBJ2-1 | TRBD2 | TRBV10-3 | - | TGTGCCATCAGTGATGGTCGCGGGGGGTACAATGAGCAGTTCTTC | CAISDGRGGYNEQFF
TRBJ2-2 | - | TRBV9 | - | TGTGCCAGCAGCGTAGTGCAAGCCGCGAACACCGGGGAGCTGTTTTTT | CASSVVQAANTGELFF
TRBJ2-7 | - | TRBV4-3 | - | TGCGCCAGCAGCCAAGAGCAGGGGTCCTCTATCGAGCAGTACTTC | CASSQEQGSSIEQYF
TRBJ2-4 | TRBD2 | TRBV30 | - | TGTGCCTTGACCGGGACTAGCGGACAAAACATTCAGTACTTC | CALTGTSGQNIQYF
TRBJ2-1 | - | TRBV30 | - | TGTGCCTGGAGTGTACTTGAGCAGTTCTTC | CAWSVLEQFF
TRBJ2-2 | - | TRBV30 | - | TGTGCCTGGAGTGCCGTCTCAGGGAGGACCGGGGAGCTGTTTTTT | CAWSAVSGRTGELFF
TRBJ2-2 | - | TRBV7-2 | - | TGTGCCAGCAGCTTAGGTTGGGCCGGCACCGGGGAGCTGTTTTTT | CASSLGWAGTGELFF
TRBJ1-1 | TRBD1 | TRBV19 | - | TGTGCCGCCGACGACAGGGATGGTCAGGGAGCTTTCTTT | CAADDRDGQGAFF
TRBJ1-1 | - | TRBV5-1 | - | TGCGCCAGCAGCTTGTCACAGTTGAACACTGAAGCTTTCTTT | CASSLSQLNTEAFF
TRBJ2-7 | TRBD2 | TRBV4-3 | - | TGCGCCAGCAGCCCGGGACTAGCGGGAATCCCGAGCTCCTACGAGCAGTACTTC | CASSPGLAGIPSSYEQYF
TRBJ1-5 | TRBD1 | TRBV30 | - | TGTGCCTGGAGTTCCGGACAGGGGGCCCAGCCCCAGCATTTT | CAWSSGQGAQPQHF
TRBJ1-5 | TRBD1 | TRBV6-5 | - | TGTGCCAGCAGTTATCACGGGACAGGGAATCAGCCCCAGCATTTT | CASSYHGTGNQPQHF
TRBJ2-1 | TRBD1 | TRBV19 | once | TGTGCCAGTAGTATAGGGGACAGGGGGCTAGTCAATGAGCAGTTCTTC | CASSIGDRGLVNEQFF
TRBJ1-4 | - | TRBV7-9 | - | TGTGCCAGCAGCTTCCGGCAGGGTAATGAAAAACTGTTTTTT | CASSFRQGNEKLFF
TRBJ2-2 | - | TRBV3-1/TRBV3-2 | once | TGTGCCAGCGCCCCGGGAGATACCGGGGAGCTGTTTTTT | CASAPGDTGELFF
TRBJ2-1 | - | TRBV2 | - | TGTGCCAGCAGTGAGGGAGACAATGAGCAGTTCTTC | CASSEGDNEQFF
TRBJ1-6 | TRBD1 | TRBV7-9 | - | TGTGCCAGCAGCCCTCCGGGACAGGGTAATTCACCCCTCCACTTT | CASSPPGQGNSPLHF
TRBJ1-4 | TRBD1 | TRBV6-2/TRBV6-3 | - | TGTGCCAGCAGTCAACCGGGACAGGGCTCCTCAACCTTTAATGAAAAACTGTTTTTT | CASSQPGQGSSTFNEKLFF
TRBJ2-2 | TRBD1 | TRBV19 | - | TGTGCCAGTAGCCTTGCCGGGACAGGGAACACCGGGGAGCTGTTTTTT | CASSLAGTGNTGELFF
TRBJ2-5 | TRBD1 | TRBV30 | - | TGTGCCTGGAGTCCGACAGGGGCCAGGGAGACCCAGTACTTC | CAWSPTGARETQYF
TRBJ1-5 | TRBD1 | TRBV25-1 | - | TGTGCCAGCAGTGAAACAACGGTGGGGGACAGAGATCAGCCCCAGCATTTT | CASSETTVGDRDQPQHF
TRBJ2-5 | - | TRBV6-5 | - | TGTGCCAGCAGGGTAACAGGGATGGAGACCCAGTACTTC | CASRVTGMETQYF
TRBJ2-1 | TRBD2 | TRBV5-4 | - | TGTGCCAGCAGCTTTGGCGGGAGAGAGTACAATGAGCAGTTCTTC | CASSFGGREYNEQFF
TRBJ1-1 | - | TRBV29-1 | - | TGCAGCGTTGAAATTTCAGGGGTAACTGAAGCTTTCTTT | CSVEISGVTEAFF
TRBJ1-3 | - | TRBV7-9 | - | TGTGCCAGCGCCGCGGCATCGGGAAACACCATATATTTT | CASAAASGNTIYF
TRBJ2-7 | - | TRBV5-1 | - | TGCGCCAGCAGCTTTTCCCAGGCTGGCGAGCAGTACTTC | CASSFSQAGEQYF
TRBJ2-5 | TRBD2 | TRBV9 | - | TGTGCCAGCAGCGTAGACCCTAGCGGGAGAATTTCGGAGACCCAGTACTTC | CASSVDPSGRISETQYF
TRBJ2-3 | - | TRBV11-3 | - | TGTGCCAGCAGCTTAGATCCAGGGATGGGTACAGATACGCAGTATTTT | CASSLDPGMGTDTQYF
TRBJ2-1 | TRBD2 | TRBV6-5 | - | TGTGCCAGCTACGGGACTAGCATCAGTGAGCAGTTCTTC | CASYGTSISEQFF
TRBJ2-2 | TRBD2 | TRBV13 | - | TGTGCCAGCAGCGCGGGACTAGCGGTTAACACCGGGGAGCTGTTTTTT | CASSAGLAVNTGELFF
TRBJ1-5 | TRBD1 | TRBV27 | - | TGTGCCAGCAGTTTCACAGGGGATCAGCCCCAGCATTTT | CASSFTGDQPQHF
TRBJ2-5 | - | TRBV7-9 | - | TGTGCCAGCAGCTTAACGCGGGGAGAGACCCAGTACTTC | CASSLTRGETQYF
TRBJ2-3 | TRBD1 | TRBV10-3 | - | TGTGCCATCAGGGCAAGGACAGGTATGGACACAGATACGCAGTATTTT | CAIRARTGMDTDTQYF
TRBJ2-2 | - | TRBV30 | - | TGTGCCTGGAGACACAGGGAACAGAACACCGGGGAGCTGTTTTTT | CAWRHREQNTGELFF
TRBJ1-2 | - | TRBV30 | - | TGTGCCTGGAGTGTTTCTGAGGGAGGCTACACCTTC | CAWSVSEGGYTF
TRBJ2-7 | TRBD1 | TRBV6-2/TRBV6-3 | - | TGTGCCAGCAGTTACCTCCGGACAGGGCGTTCAGAGCAGTACTTC | CASSYLRTGRSEQYF
TRBJ2-7 | - | TRBV2 | - | TGTGCCAGCGTGGCAGGGTACTCCTACGAGCAGTACTTC | CASVAGYSYEQYF
TRBJ2-1 | TRBD2 | TRBV7-3 | - | TGTGCCAGCAGCTTATTTAGGCTAGCGGGAGGGAGCTCCTACAATGAGCAGTTCTTC | CASSLFRLAGGSSYNEQFF
TRBJ1-1 | TRBD1 | TRBV7-8 | once | TGTGCCAGCAGCTTGGATTCCAGGGGGTTGGGCACTGAAGCTTTCTTT | CASSLDSRGLGTEAFF
TRBJ1-3 | TRBD1 | TRBV6-1 | - | TGTGCCAGCAGTGAAGATCCCCCAGGGGGCTTTTCTGGAAACACCATATATTTT | CASSEDPPGGFSGNTIYF
TRBJ2-7 | TRBD1 | TRBV19 | - | TGTGCCAGTAGCGGGGACAGGGACTACGAGCAGTACTTC | CASSGDRDYEQYF
TRBJ2-2 | - | TRBV30 | - | TGTGCCTGGAGAGTACAGGCAGCCACCGGGGAGCTGTTTTTT | CAWRVQAATGELFF